One TCR beta chain is described in this entry. As originally analysed: It was from reference gene primer amplification that nucleated cell counts were estimated. Some clones are missing from TCRdb's copy, which holds only in-frame ones; the method was immunoSEQ multiplex PCR. The DNA gave D and trimming, while V, J and clone size come from that table. The data hold about 200,000 clones, with over 70% observed a single time. The data were obtained in a study of blood T cell repertoires in COVID-19. Study background: The United States, Italy and Spain were the sources of the acute and convalescent COVID-19 samples. In each case, the material was cDNA or gDNA derived from T cells, B-cell-depleted T cells, or PBMCs.

Trimming cost V 0 bases and J 0 bases; bases outside gene matches: 4. This CDR3 comprises 16 residues. CDR1 is SGHRS and CDR2 is YFSETQ in the germline V gene. This clonotype originated in a woman aged 80 or over with acute or convalescent COVID-19. Sequencing was done on a sample of peripheral blood. The chain employs TRBV5-1 and TRBJ1-1, with 8 bases aligning to TRBD1. DNA of the CDR3: TGCGCCAGCAGCTTGGCATCAGGGGGCTTGAACACTGAAGCTTTCTTT. Translation: CASSLASGGLNTEAFF.